This T cell receptor (beta chain) was identified during a study of control samples from healthy donors and cancer patients. Trimming took off 2 bases at V and 1 base at J, with 8 bases between the two ends. Germline CDR1 reads MGHRA; CDR2 reads YSYEKL. This CDR3 region has 14 residues. This clone was seen a single time. TCRdb's table, derived via immunoSEQ multiplex PCR, lists solely in-frame clones and lacks some. The sample shows 120,000 to 150,000 clones, approximately 91% of them seen only once. The TCR comes from a man aged 25-45 years in good health. V usage is TRBV4-1 and J usage is TRBJ1-1, with unresolved D. Sequenced input: blood. Here the CDR3 DNA reads TGCGCCAGCAGCCAATTGGTTCCGAACACTGAAGCTTTCTTT. Its translation is CASSQLVPNTEAFF.